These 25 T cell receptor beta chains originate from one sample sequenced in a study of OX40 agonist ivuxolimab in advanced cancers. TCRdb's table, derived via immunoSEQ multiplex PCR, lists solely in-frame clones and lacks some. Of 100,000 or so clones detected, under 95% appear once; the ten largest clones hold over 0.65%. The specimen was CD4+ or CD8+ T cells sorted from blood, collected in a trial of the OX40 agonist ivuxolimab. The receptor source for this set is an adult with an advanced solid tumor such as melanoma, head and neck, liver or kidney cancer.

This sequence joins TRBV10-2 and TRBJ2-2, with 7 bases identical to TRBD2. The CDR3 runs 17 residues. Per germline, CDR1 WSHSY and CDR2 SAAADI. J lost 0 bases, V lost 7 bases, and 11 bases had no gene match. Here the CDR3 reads CASNPLPGRSNTGELFF. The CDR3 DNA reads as TGCGCCAGCAACCCCCTCCCCGGGAGGTCGAACACCGGGGAGCTGTTTTTT.

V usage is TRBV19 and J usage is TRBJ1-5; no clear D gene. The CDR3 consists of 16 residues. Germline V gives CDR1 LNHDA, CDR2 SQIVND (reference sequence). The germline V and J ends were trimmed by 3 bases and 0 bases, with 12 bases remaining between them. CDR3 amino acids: CASSMTILYSNQPQHF. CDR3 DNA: TGTGCCAGTAGTATGACAATTCTCTATAGCAATCAGCCCCAGCATTTT.

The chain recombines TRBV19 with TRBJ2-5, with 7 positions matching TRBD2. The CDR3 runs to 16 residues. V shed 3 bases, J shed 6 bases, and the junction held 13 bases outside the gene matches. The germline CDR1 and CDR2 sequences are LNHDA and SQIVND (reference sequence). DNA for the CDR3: TGTGCCAGTAGTATTCAAAGCGGCGGGAGTATTAAGACCCAGTACTTC. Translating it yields CASSIQSGGSIKTQYF.

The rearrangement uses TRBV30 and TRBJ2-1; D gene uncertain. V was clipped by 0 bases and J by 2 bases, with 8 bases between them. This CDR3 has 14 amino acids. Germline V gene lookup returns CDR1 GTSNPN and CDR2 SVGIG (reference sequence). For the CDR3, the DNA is TGTGCCTGGAGTGTGGTCCCCCCCTACAATGAGCAGTTCTTC. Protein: CAWSVVPPYNEQFF. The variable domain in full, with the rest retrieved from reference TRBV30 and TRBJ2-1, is SQTIHQWPATLVQPVGSPLSLECTVEGTSNPNLYWYRQAAGRGLQLLFYSVGIGQISSEVPQNLSASRPQDRQFILSSKKLLLSDSGFYLCAWSVVPPYNEQFFGPGTRLTVL.

This CDR3 reads CASSSEGGPSNQPQHF. The CDR3 nucleotides are TGTGCCAGCAGCTCCGAAGGGGGTCCTAGCAATCAGCCCCAGCATTTT. This chain joins TRBV7-2 and TRBJ1-5; D may be TRBD1 (6 bases). The V end lost 4 bases, the J end lost 0 bases, and 13 bases lay between the germline ends. CDR3 length: 16 amino acids. The germline CDR1 and CDR2 sequences are SGHTA and FQGNSA.

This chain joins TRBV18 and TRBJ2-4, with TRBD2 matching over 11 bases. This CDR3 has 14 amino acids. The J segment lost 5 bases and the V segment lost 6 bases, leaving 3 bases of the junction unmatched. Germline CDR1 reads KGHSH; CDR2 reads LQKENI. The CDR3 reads CASSEGLAENIQYF. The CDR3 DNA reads TGTGCCAGCTCCGAGGGACTAGCGGAAAACATTCAGTACTTC.

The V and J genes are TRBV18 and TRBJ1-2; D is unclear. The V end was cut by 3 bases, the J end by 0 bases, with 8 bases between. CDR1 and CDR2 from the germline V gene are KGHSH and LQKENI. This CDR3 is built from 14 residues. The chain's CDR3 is CASSPGETNYGYTF. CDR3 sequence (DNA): TGTGCCAGCTCACCCGGAGAGACTAACTATGGCTACACCTTC.

CDR3 DNA: TGTGCCACCAGGGGACTCGCAGATACGCAGTATTTT. This encodes CATRGLADTQYF. The chain carries TRBV2 and TRBJ2-3; D tentatively reads TRBD1 or TRBD2 (6 bases each). Germline-derived CDR1 and CDR2 are SNHLY and FYNNEI. The CDR3 totals 12 residues. The ends were cut back, 10 bases at V and 4 bases at J, with 12 bases in the middle.

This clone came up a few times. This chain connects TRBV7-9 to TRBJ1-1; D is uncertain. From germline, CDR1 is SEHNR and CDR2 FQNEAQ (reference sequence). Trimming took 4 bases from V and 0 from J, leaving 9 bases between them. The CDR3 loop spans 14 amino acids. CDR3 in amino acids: CASSSEQLNTEAFF. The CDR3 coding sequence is TGTGCCAGCAGCTCTGAACAATTGAACACTGAAGCTTTCTTT.

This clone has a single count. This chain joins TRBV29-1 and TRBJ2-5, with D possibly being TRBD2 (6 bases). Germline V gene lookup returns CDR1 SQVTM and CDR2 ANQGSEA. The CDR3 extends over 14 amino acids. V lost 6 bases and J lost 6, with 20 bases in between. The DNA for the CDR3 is TGCAGCGTAGACCCGGGACTTGCACAACAGACCCAGTACTTC. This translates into CSVDPGLAQQTQYF.

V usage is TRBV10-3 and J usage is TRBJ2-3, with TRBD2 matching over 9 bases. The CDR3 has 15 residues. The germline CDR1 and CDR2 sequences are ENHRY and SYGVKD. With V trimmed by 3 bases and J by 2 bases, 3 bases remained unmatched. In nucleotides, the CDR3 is TGTGCCATCAGTGATCCTAGCGGGGCCACAGATACGCAGTATTTT. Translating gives CAISDPSGATDTQYF.

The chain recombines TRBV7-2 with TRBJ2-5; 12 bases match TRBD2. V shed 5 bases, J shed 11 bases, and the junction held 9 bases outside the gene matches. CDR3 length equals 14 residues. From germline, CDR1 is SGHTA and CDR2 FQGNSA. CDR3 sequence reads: CASSPVTSGGPQYF. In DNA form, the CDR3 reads TGTGCCAGCAGCCCGGTGACTAGCGGGGGCCCGCAGTACTTC.

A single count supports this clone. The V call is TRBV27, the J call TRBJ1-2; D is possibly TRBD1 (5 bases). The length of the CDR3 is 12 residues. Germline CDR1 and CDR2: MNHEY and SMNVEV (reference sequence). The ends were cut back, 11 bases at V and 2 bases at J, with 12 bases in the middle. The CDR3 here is CAVRGRNYGYTF. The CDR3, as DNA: TGTGCCGTCCGGGGCAGAAACTATGGCTACACCTTC.

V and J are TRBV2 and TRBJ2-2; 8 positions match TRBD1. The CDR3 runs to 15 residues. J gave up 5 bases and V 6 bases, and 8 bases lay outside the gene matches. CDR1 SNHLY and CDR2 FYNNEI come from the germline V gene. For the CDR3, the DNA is TGTGCCAGCAGGATGCAGGGGGCGCTTACCGGGGAGCTGTTTTTT. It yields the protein CASRMQGALTGELFF. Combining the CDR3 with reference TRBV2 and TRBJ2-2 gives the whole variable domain EPEVTQTPSHQVTQMGQEVILRCVPISNHLYFYWYRQILGQKVEFLVSFYNNEISEKSEIFDDQFSVERPDGSNFTLKIRSTKLEDSAMYFCASRMQGALTGELFFGEGSRLTVL.

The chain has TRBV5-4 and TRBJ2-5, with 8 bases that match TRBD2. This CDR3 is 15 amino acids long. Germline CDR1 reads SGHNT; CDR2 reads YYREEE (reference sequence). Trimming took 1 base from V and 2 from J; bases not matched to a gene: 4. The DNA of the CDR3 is TGTGCCAGCAGCTTGAATAGCGGGGTTCAAGAGACCCAGTACTTC. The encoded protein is CASSLNSGVQETQYF.

CDR3 in DNA: TGCGCCAGCAGCCCCCCGGCCTCCACCGGGGAGCTGTTTTTT. It specifies CASSPPASTGELFF. The rearrangement joins TRBV5-1 to TRBJ2-2; D remains unclear. Germline V gene data show CDR1 as SGHRS and CDR2 as YFSETQ. V was pared by 4 bases and J by 4 bases, with 11 bases between. The CDR3 consists of 14 residues.

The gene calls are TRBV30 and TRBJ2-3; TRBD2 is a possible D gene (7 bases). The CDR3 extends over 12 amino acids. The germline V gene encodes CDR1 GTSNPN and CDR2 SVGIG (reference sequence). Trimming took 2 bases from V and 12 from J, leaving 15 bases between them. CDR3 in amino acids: CAWSPIGGAQYF. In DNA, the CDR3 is TGTGCCTGGAGTCCGATAGGGGGGGCCCAGTATTTT.

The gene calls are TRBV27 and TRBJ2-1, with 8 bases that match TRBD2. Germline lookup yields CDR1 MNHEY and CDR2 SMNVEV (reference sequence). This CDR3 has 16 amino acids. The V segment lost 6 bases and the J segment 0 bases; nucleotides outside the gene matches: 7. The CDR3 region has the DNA TGTGCCAGCAGGGGGACTAGTCCAAGCTCCTACAATGAGCAGTTCTTC. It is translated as CASRGTSPSSYNEQFF.

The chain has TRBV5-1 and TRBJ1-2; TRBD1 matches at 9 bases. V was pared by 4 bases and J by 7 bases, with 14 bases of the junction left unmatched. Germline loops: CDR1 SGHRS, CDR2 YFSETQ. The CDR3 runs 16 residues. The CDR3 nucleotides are TGCGCCAGCAGCCCACAGCCCGGGACAGGGTTGCGTGGCTACACCTTC. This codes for CASSPQPGTGLRGYTF.

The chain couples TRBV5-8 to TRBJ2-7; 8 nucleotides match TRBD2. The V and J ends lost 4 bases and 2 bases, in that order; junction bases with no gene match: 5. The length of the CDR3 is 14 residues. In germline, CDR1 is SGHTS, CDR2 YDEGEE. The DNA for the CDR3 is TGTGCCAGCAGCCCGCGGGAGGTTACCTACGAGCAGTACTTC. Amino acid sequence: CASSPREVTYEQYF.

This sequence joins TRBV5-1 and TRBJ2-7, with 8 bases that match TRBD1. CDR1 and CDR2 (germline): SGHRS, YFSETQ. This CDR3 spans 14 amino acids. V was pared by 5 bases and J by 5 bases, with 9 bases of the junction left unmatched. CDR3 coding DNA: TGCGCCAGCAGTTCCCCGGACAGGGCGGACGAGCAGTACTTC. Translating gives CASSSPDRADEQYF.

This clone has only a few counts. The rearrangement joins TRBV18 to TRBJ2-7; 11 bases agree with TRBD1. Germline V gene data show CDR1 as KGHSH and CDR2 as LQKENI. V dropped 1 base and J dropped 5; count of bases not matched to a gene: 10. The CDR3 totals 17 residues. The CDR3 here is CASSPLGLGTGGNEQYF. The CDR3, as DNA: TGTGCCAGCTCACCACTAGGCTTGGGGACAGGGGGTAACGAGCAGTACTTC.

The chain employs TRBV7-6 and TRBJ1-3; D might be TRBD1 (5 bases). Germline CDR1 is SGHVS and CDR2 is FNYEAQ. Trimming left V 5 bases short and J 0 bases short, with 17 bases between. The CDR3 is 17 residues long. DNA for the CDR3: TGTGCCAGCAGCCTATACGCGGGGGTGAGCTCTGGAAACACCATATATTTT. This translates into CASSLYAGVSSGNTIYF.

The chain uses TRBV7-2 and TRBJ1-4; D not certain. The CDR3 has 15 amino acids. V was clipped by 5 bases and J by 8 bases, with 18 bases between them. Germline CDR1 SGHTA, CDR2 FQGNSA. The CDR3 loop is CASSPRTTFGEKLFF. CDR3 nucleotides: TGTGCCAGCAGCCCCCGGACGACTTTCGGGGAAAAACTGTTTTTT.

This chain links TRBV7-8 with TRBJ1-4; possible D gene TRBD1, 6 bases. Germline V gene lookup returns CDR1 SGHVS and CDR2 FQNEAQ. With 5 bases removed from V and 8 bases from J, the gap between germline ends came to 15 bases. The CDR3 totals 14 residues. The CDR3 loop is CASSPPGEWEKLFF. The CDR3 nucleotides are TGTGCCAGCAGCCCACCAGGGGAATGGGAAAAACTGTTTTTT.